The clone carrying this T cell receptor (beta chain) has a count of ten or more. Its antigen is as yet unknown. This sample is part of a study of T cells in Graves' hyperthyroidism and ophthalmopathy. The source of the PBMCs was 8 to 10 ml of fresh peripheral blood. CDR3 length equals 15 residues. Between the trimmed V and J ends, which lost 0 bases and 5 bases, there was a span of 14 bases. CDR1 and CDR2 (germline): WNHNN, SYGVQD (reference sequence). Study-level results: Most expanded thyroid clonotypes above 0.001 recurred in blood. A 13 V-J signature model discriminated ophthalmopathy versus stable hyperthyroidism.

RNA transcripts were the template for amplifying TCR beta CDR3 regions. The HTBI primer set was used in a first-round RT-PCR of the TCR CDR3. TCRdb independently ran MiXCR on the multiplex PCR reads; one entry per CDR3 protein. Of about 600,000 distinct CDR3 sequences listed, 16% are singletons. The rearrangement links TRBV10-1 to TRBJ2-7; a weak D match, TRBD1 (7 bases). Sequenced sample: blood. The origin of this receptor is a middle-aged woman with Graves' ophthalmopathy. The chain's CDR3 is CASSESTAGTDEQYF. The CDR3 DNA is TGCGCCAGCAGTGAGTCGACGGCGGGGACAGACGAGCAGTACTTC.